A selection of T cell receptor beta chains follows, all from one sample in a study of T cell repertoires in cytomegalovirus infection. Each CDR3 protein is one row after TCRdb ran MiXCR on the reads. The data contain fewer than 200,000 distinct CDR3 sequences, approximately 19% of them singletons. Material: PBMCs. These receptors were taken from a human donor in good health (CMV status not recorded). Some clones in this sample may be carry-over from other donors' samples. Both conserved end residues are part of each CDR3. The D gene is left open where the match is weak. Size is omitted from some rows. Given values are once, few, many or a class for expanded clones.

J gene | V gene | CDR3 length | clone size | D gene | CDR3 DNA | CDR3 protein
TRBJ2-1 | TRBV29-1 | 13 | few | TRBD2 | TGCAGCCTGACTAGCGGGACCTACAATGAGCAGTTCTTC | CSLTSGTYNEQFF
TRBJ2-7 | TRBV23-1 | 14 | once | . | TGCGCCAGCAGGGAACCGCAGCCGTCATACGAGCAGTACTTC | CASREPQPSYEQYF
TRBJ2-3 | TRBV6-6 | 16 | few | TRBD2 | TGTGCCAGCAGTGGATATACCGGGACTAGCAACTTACAGCAGTATTTT | CASSGYTGTSNLQQYF
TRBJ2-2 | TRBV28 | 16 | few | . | TGTGCCAGCATTAGCTGGGCGGGTGGAAACACCGGGGAGCTGTTTTTT | CASISWAGGNTGELFF
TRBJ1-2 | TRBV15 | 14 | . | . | TGTGCCACCAGCAGACAGGGAGGTACCTATGGCTACACCTTC | CATSRQGGTYGYTF
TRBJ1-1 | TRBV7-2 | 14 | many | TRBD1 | TGTGCCAGCAGCTTATCAGGGGGCGGAACCGAAGCTTTCTTT | CASSLSGGGTEAFF
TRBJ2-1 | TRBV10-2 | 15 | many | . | TGCGCCAGCAGTGAGTCGGGGGCGGTATACAATGAGCAGTTCTTC | CASSESGAVYNEQFF
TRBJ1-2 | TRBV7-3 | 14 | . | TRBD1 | TGTGCCAGCACACTAATGGGACAGGATTATGGCTACACCTTC | CASTLMGQDYGYTF
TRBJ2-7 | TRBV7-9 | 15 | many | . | TGTGCCAGCAGCCGAACCGGGCTCTCGGCGCACGAGCAGTACTTC | CASSRTGLSAHEQYF
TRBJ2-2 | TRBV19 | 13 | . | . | TGTGCCAGTAGGTTAGCCCCCGGCGGGGAGCTGTTTTTT | CASRLAPGGELFF
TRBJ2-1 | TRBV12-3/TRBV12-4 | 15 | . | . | TGTGCCAGCAGCCCCCAGCGCCTCTCCTACAATGAGCAGTTCTTC | CASSPQRLSYNEQFF
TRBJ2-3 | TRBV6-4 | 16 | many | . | TGTGCCAGCAGTCGGACGCCGGTTCTTGGCACAGATACGCAGTATTTT | CASSRTPVLGTDTQYF
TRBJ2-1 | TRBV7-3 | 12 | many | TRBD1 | TGTGCCAGCAGCTCCCCAGGGGGTGAGCAGTTCTTC | CASSSPGGEQFF
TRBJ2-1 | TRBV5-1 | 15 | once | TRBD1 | TGCGCCAGCAGCATATTGGGACAGAGGTACAATGAGCAGTTCTTC | CASSILGQRYNEQFF